This TCR beta chain was captured by sequencing in a study of blood T cell repertoires in COVID-19. Assay: immunoSEQ multiplex PCR; the TCRdb copy retains only in-frame clones and omits some. The table shows around 160,000 clones, with more than 65% occurring only once. Looked up from germline, CDR1 is SGHRS and CDR2 is YFSETQ. The CDR3 runs to 14 residues. Trimming stripped 6 bases from V and 4 bases from J, with 15 bases between. Material: peripheral blood. The rearrangement joins TRBV5-1 to TRBJ2-3, with a possible D match to TRBD1 (5 bases). This receptor was identified in a woman older than 75 with acute or convalescent COVID-19. In nucleotides, the CDR3 is TGCGCCAGCAACCTGGGGCATGGCCCAGATACGCAGTATTTT. Amino acid sequence: CASNLGHGPDTQYF.